In its sample, the clone carrying this TCR beta chain was seen many times. This sample is part of a study of T-cell memory formation after mild COVID-19. MiXCR, run by TCRdb on the 5' RACE reads, gives a single entry per CDR3 protein. Found here are roughly 480,000 distinct CDR3 sequences, nearly 25% of them singletons; the top ten hold about 12%. Trimming cost V 3 bases and J 3 bases, with 6 bases left between them. This CDR3 has 12 residues. Germline V gene lookup returns CDR1 SGHNT and CDR2 YENEEA. The TCR sequence derives from an adult woman who had mild COVID-19 (a few samples of this study predate the infection). Cell type and time point are not known. The specimen sequenced was PBMCs or a T cell subset sorted from them (not recorded which). The chain combines TRBV11-3 with TRBJ2-7; D is unclear. The DNA of the CDR3 is TGTGCCAGCAGCTTGAACGGCTACGAGCAGTACTTC. Translation: CASSLNGYEQYF.